The 23 T cell receptor beta chains given below trace back to one sample, sequenced in a study of OX40 agonist ivuxolimab in advanced cancers. The protocol was immunoSEQ multiplex PCR, while the TCRdb copy is restricted to in-frame clones and leaves out a portion. The sample has some 30,000 clones, approximately 86% seen once; the top ten hold nearly 20%. The sequencing used CD4+ or CD8+ T cells sorted from blood, collected in a trial of the OX40 agonist ivuxolimab. Source of these receptors: an adult with an advanced solid tumor such as melanoma, head and neck, liver or kidney cancer.

The J gene is TRBJ2-5, the V gene TRBV6-1; unclear D gene. This CDR3 spans 13 amino acids. Trimming took off 7 bases at V and 1 base at J, with 10 bases between the two ends. Germline V gives CDR1 MNHNS, CDR2 SASEGT. DNA of the CDR3: TGTGCCAGCACTAGGGTTTCCCAAGAGACCCAGTACTTC. It codes for CASTRVSQETQYF.

The chain links TRBV9 to TRBJ1-1, with D possibly being TRBD1 (6 bases). The CDR3 is 14 residues long. Germline V gives CDR1 SGDLS, CDR2 YYNGEE. Trimming took 0 bases from V and 7 from J, leaving 13 bases between them. The CDR3 sequence is CASSVGQESFEAFF. In nucleotides, the CDR3 is TGTGCCAGCAGCGTAGGACAGGAGTCTTTTGAAGCTTTCTTT.

This chain joins TRBV28 and TRBJ2-1; 7 bases fit TRBD2. Trimming took 2 bases from V and 5 from J; bases not matched to a gene: 15. This CDR3 spans 18 amino acids. Germline V lookup: CDR1 MDHEN, CDR2 SYDVKM. This chain's CDR3 is CASSLSVPGGRRNNEQFF. CDR3 DNA sequence: TGTGCCAGCAGTTTAAGCGTGCCGGGGGGTAGGAGGAACAATGAGCAGTTCTTC.

In the case of this clone: The junction does not match germline at one end; this may be a read error. The chain couples TRBV5-4 to TRBJ2-7, with 9 nucleotides matching TRBD1. This CDR3 has 14 residues. CDR1 and CDR2 from the germline V gene are SGHNT and YYREEE (reference sequence). The chain's CDR3 is CASSLGDRVYGQYF. The CDR3 bases are TGTGCCAGCAGCTTGGGGGACAGGGTCTACGGGCAGTACTTC. The complete variable domain, with remaining parts taken from reference TRBV5-4 and TRBJ2-7, reads ETGVTQSPTHLIKTRGQQVTLRCSSQSGHNTVSWYQQALGQGPQFIFQYYREEENGRGNFPPRFSGLQFPNYSSELNVNALELDDSALYLCASSLGDRVYGQYFGPGTRLTVT.

This clone appeared a single time. The chain combines TRBV19 with TRBJ1-2, with D tentatively TRBD1 (5 bases). The CDR3 consists of 12 residues. The V and J ends lost 9 bases and 9 bases respectively, with 17 bases between them. CDR1 LNHDA and CDR2 SQIVND come from the germline V gene (reference sequence). DNA of the CDR3: TGTGCCAGCCAGGCAGGGCTGGGGAGCTACACCTTC. Translating it yields CASQAGLGSYTF. The entire variable domain, with the rest obtained from reference TRBV19 and TRBJ1-2, is as follows: DGGITQSPKYLFRKEGQNVTLSCEQNLNHDAMYWYRQDPGQGLRLIYYSQIVNDFQKGDIAEGYSVSREKKESFPLTVTSAQKNPTAFYLCASQAGLGSYTFGSGTRLTVV.

The chain recombines TRBV10-3 with TRBJ2-2; 8 bases align to TRBD2. Per germline, CDR1 ENHRY and CDR2 SYGVKD. The CDR3 sequence is 15 residues long. Trimming removed 7 bases from V and 1 base from J; junction bases left unmatched: 5. CDR3 region: CAITRGLENTGELFF. The CDR3 DNA reads as TGTGCCATCACCCGGGGACTAGAGAACACCGGGGAGCTGTTTTTT.

This chain uses TRBV27 with TRBJ2-1; D not resolved. The CDR3 contains 14 residues. Trimming removed 3 bases from V and 6 bases from J, with 12 bases in between. Germline V gene data show CDR1 as MNHEY and CDR2 as SMNVEV (reference sequence). CDR3 in amino acids: CASSFPSRTNEQFF. The DNA for the CDR3 is TGTGCCAGCAGTTTCCCCTCGAGGACCAATGAGCAGTTCTTC.

This rearrangement joins TRBV9 to TRBJ2-5, with TRBD1 matching over 8 bases. The J call may be mistaken, given a closer DNA end match to TRBJ2-7. This CDR3 comprises 15 residues. Germline lookup yields CDR1 SGDLS and CDR2 YYNGEE. CDR3 sequence reads: CASSVSQGAAYEQYF. CDR3 in DNA: TGTGCCAGCAGCGTGAGTCAGGGGGCCGCCTACGAGCAGTACTTC.

The chain carries TRBV4-1 and TRBJ1-2; the D gene is possibly TRBD1 (6 bases). The CDR3 has 16 amino acids. In germline, CDR1 is MGHRA, CDR2 YSYEKL. Trimming removed 0 bases from V and 2 bases from J, with 13 bases in between. CDR3 in DNA: TGCGCCAGCAGCCAAGATCGAGGACAGAGCAACTATGGCTACACCTTC. Protein: CASSQDRGQSNYGYTF.

The rearrangement links TRBV6-5 to TRBJ2-7; TRBD1 aligns across 7 bases. Germline trimming cut 6 bases from V and 3 bases from J; bases unmatched to any gene: 11. The germline V gene encodes CDR1 MNHEY and CDR2 SVGAGI. There are 15 residues in the CDR3. CDR3 DNA: TGTGCCAGCAGGAGCTGGACAGGTTGGAACTACGAGCAGTACTTC. It codes for CASRSWTGWNYEQYF.

This clone was seen just once. The V call is TRBV4-3, the J call TRBJ2-5; D may match TRBD1 or TRBD2 (5 bases each). CDR3 length equals 15 residues. Germline V gene sequence: CDR1 LGHNA, CDR2 YSLEER. Between the trimmed V and J ends, which lost 0 bases and 1 base, there was a span of 9 bases. The CDR3 is CASSQDPGSQETQYF. The CDR3 DNA reads as TGCGCCAGCAGCCAAGATCCAGGGAGCCAAGAGACCCAGTACTTC.

The rearrangement uses TRBV4-1 and TRBJ2-3; perhaps TRBD2 as D (6 bases). The germline V gene encodes CDR1 MGHRA and CDR2 YSYEKL. V lost 4 bases and J lost 2, with 19 bases in between. The CDR3 length is 17 residues. CDR3 bases: TGCGCCAGCAGCCCTCCGGTTGGCGGAGGGACCACAGATACGCAGTATTTT. Translation: CASSPPVGGGTTDTQYF.

CDR3 in DNA: TGCGCCAGCAGCTTCAGGAGCTCCTACGAGCAGTACTTC. Translating gives CASSFRSSYEQYF. The V and J genes are TRBV5-1 and TRBJ2-7; unclear D gene. This CDR3 spans 13 amino acids. Trimming left V 2 bases short and J 0 bases short, with 6 bases between. CDR1 and CDR2 (germline): SGHRS, YFSETQ.

This rearrangement joins TRBV7-8 to TRBJ2-2; 7 bases are a match to TRBD1. V gave up 9 bases and J gave up 8 bases; unmatched junction bases: 12. Germline lookup yields CDR1 SGHVS and CDR2 FQNEAQ. The length of the CDR3 is 14 residues. The CDR3 reads CASFAEGAQGELFF. In DNA, the CDR3 is TGTGCCAGTTTCGCCGAGGGGGCTCAAGGGGAGCTGTTTTTT. The whole variable domain, filled in from reference TRBV7-8 and TRBJ2-2, reads GAGVSQSPRYKVAKRGQDVALRCDPISGHVSLFWYQQALGQGPEFLTYFQNEAQLDKSGLPSDRFFAERPEGSVSTLKIQRTQQEDSAVYLCASFAEGAQGELFFGEGSRLTVL.

This clone has a handful of counts. V is TRBV6-6 and J is TRBJ2-1; tentative D call: TRBD2 (6 bases). This CDR3 comprises 11 residues. The germline CDR1 and CDR2 sequences are MNHNY and SVGAGI (reference sequence). Trimming left V 7 bases short and J 13 bases short, with 14 bases between. Here the CDR3 reads CASTRGTDQFF. Written as DNA, the CDR3 is TGTGCCAGCACACGGGGGACTGATCAGTTCTTC.

The rearrangement links TRBV19 to TRBJ2-7, with unresolved D. Trimming removed 11 bases at V and 6 bases at J, with 5 bases between. The CDR3 extends over 8 amino acids. The germline gives CDR1 LNHDA, CDR2 SQIVND (reference sequence). In DNA, the CDR3 is TGTGCCCCACGCGAGCAGTACTTC. Translated: CAPREQYF.

The V call is TRBV7-9, the J call TRBJ2-3; possible D gene TRBD1, 6 bases. The CDR3 is 15 amino acids. V was shortened by 1 base and J by 5 bases, with 13 bases between the two germline ends. Germline loops: CDR1 SEHNR, CDR2 FQNEAQ (reference sequence). The CDR3 nucleotides read TGTGCCAGCAGCTTAGTGGCAGGGGTAGGAGATACGCAGTATTTT. Translated: CASSLVAGVGDTQYF.

This sequence joins TRBV19 and TRBJ1-1, with D perhaps matching TRBD1 (5 bases). The CDR3 consists of 13 residues. Germline V gives CDR1 LNHDA, CDR2 SQIVND (reference sequence). V lost 9 bases, J lost 1 base, and 12 bases lay in between. This CDR3 reads CARWVDRNTEAFF. The CDR3 DNA sequence: TGTGCCAGATGGGTCGACAGGAACACTGAAGCTTTCTTT.

The J gene is TRBJ1-6, the V gene TRBV10-2; D remains ambiguous. The V gene's germline CDR1 is WSHSY and CDR2 SAAADI. The CDR3 runs to 12 residues. Trimming removed 0 bases at V and 8 bases at J, with 2 bases between. CDR3 region: CASSESYSPLHF. The CDR3 nucleotides read TGCGCCAGCAGTGAGTCCTATTCACCCCTCCACTTT.

The chain is built from TRBV7-9 and TRBJ1-1; TRBD1 aligns across 8 bases. Germline assignment: CDR1 SEHNR and CDR2 FQNEAQ (reference sequence). V dropped 5 bases and J dropped 0; count of bases not matched to a gene: 2. The CDR3 has 14 amino acids. The DNA for the CDR3 is TGTGCCAGCAGCCAGGGACAGGTGAACACTGAAGCTTTCTTT. Protein: CASSQGQVNTEAFF. Using reference TRBV7-9 and TRBJ1-1 for the parts outside the CDR3, the full variable domain is DTGVSQNPRHKITKRGQNVTFRCDPISEHNRLYWYRQTLGQGPEFLTYFQNEAQLEKSRLLSDRFSAERPKGSFSTLEIQRTEQGDSAMYLCASSQGQVNTEAFFGQGTRLTVV.

The chain employs TRBV9 and TRBJ2-7; D ambiguous. The germline V and J ends were trimmed by 0 bases and 2 bases, with 9 bases remaining between them. There are 14 residues in the CDR3. Germline lookup yields CDR1 SGDLS and CDR2 YYNGEE. This CDR3 reads CASSVAVETYEQYF. CDR3 in DNA: TGTGCCAGCAGCGTAGCTGTGGAGACCTACGAGCAGTACTTC.

CDR3 DNA: TGTGCCAGCAGTTTGTACAGGTATAGCAATCAGCCCCAGCATTTT. It translates to CASSLYRYSNQPQHF. The chain has TRBV28 and TRBJ1-5; D perhaps matches TRBD1 (5 bases). Trimming cost V 3 bases and J 0 bases, with 9 bases left between them. Germline V gives CDR1 MDHEN, CDR2 SYDVKM. This CDR3 contains 15 residues. Supplemented by reference TRBV28 and TRBJ1-5, the full variable domain reads DVKVTQSSRYLVKRTGEKVFLECVQDMDHENMFWYRQDPGLGLRLIYFSYDVKMKEKGDIPEGYSVSREKKERFSLILESASTNQTSMYLCASSLYRYSNQPQHFGDGTRLSIL.

The V call is TRBV7-6, the J call TRBJ1-6; D unclear. Germline V gene sequence: CDR1 SGHVS, CDR2 FNYEAQ. The CDR3 contains 15 residues. Deletions cut 5 bases from V and 7 bases from J, with 15 bases between. The CDR3 DNA sequence: TGTGCCAGCAGCCTCCTACGGACCAGGAATTCACCCCTCCACTTT. This encodes CASSLLRTRNSPLHF. The entire variable domain, with the rest obtained from reference TRBV7-6 and TRBJ1-6, is as follows: GAGVSQSPRYKVTKRGQDVALRCDPISGHVSLYWYRQALGQGPEFLTYFNYEAQQDKSGLPNDRFSAERPEGSISTLTIQRTEQRDSAMYRCASSLLRTRNSPLHFGNGTRLTVT.